The rows below give T cell receptor beta chains drawn from one sample of a study of shared clonotypes between healthy human individuals. The table came from immunoSEQ multiplex PCR; TCRdb's copy has only in-frame clones and leaves some out. The repertoire holds roughly 2.5 million clones, 85% to 95% seen once, with under 0.15% in the top ten. Sequencing used naive CD4+ T cells sorted from blood. The receptors derive from a man between 18 and 29 years old in good health. Each CDR3 is given with its conserved first and last residue. D genes are given only for firm matches. The size of a clone is reported for some rows only, either as once, few or many, or as a class for expanded clones.

J: TRBJ1-6
length: 14
V: TRBV5-1
D: .
size: .
DNA: TGCGCCAGCAGCTCTGGAGGGGAAAATTCACCCCTCCACTTT
CDR3: CASSSGGENSPLHF

J: TRBJ2-7
length: 17
V: TRBV5-4
D: TRBD2
size: .
DNA: TGTGCCAGCAGTTTTGGGACTAGCGGGGGCAAAGCCTACGAGCAGTACTTC
CDR3: CASSFGTSGGKAYEQYF

J: TRBJ2-7
length: 16
V: TRBV9
D: TRBD1
size: .
DNA: TGTGCCAGCAGCGTACAGGGACAGGGGCCCCCCTACGAGCAGTACTTC
CDR3: CASSVQGQGPPYEQYF

J: TRBJ2-7
length: 15
V: TRBV4-3
D: TRBD2
size: .
DNA: TGCGCCAGCAGCCACTACACTAGCGGGTCCTACGAGCAGTACTTC
CDR3: CASSHYTSGSYEQYF

J: TRBJ2-1
length: 17
V: TRBV18
D: TRBD2
size: .
DNA: TGTGCCAGCTCACTACCGGTCGGGACTAGCGGTTCCAATGAGCAGTTCTTC
CDR3: CASSLPVGTSGSNEQFF

J: TRBJ1-1
length: 15
V: TRBV18
D: TRBD1
size: .
DNA: TGTGCCAGCTCAGCCGAGGGGGCGCAGGAGACTGAAGCTTTCTTT
CDR3: CASSAEGAQETEAFF

J: TRBJ2-3
length: 15
V: TRBV9
D: TRBD2
size: .
DNA: TGTGCCAGCAGCGCCTCTAGCGGGAGGACTGATACGCAGTATTTT
CDR3: CASSASSGRTDTQYF

J: TRBJ2-7
length: 11
V: TRBV18
D: .
size: .
DNA: TGTGCCAGCTCACCAGATAACGAGCAGTACTTC
CDR3: CASSPDNEQYF

J: TRBJ1-2
length: 11
V: TRBV29-1
D: .
size: .
DNA: TGCAGCGTTGGCGGTTTCTATGGCTACACCTTC
CDR3: CSVGGFYGYTF

J: TRBJ1-5
length: 18
V: TRBV10-3
D: TRBD1
size: .
DNA: TGTGCCATCAGTGAGTCATTCCCGGGACAGGGGGCAAATCAGCCCCAGCATTTT
CDR3: CAISESFPGQGANQPQHF

J: TRBJ1-1
length: 13
V: TRBV19
D: .
size: .
DNA: TGTGCCAGTAGTATAGGGACGCCCGGCGACGCTTTCTTT
CDR3: CASSIGTPGDAFF

J: TRBJ2-7
length: 17
V: TRBV4-3
D: TRBD2
size: .
DNA: TGCGCCAGCAGCCGACACCTACTAGCGGGAGCGAGTTACGAGCAGTACTTC
CDR3: CASSRHLLAGASYEQYF

J: TRBJ1-4
length: 13
V: TRBV5-1
D: TRBD1
size: .
DNA: TGCGCCAGCAGCTTCGACAGGGGAGAAAAACTGTTTTTT
CDR3: CASSFDRGEKLFF

J: TRBJ1-1
length: 14
V: TRBV6-5
D: .
size: .
DNA: TGTGCCAGCAGTCCGTCTAGGGGAAACACTGAAGCTTTCTTT
CDR3: CASSPSRGNTEAFF

J: TRBJ2-1
length: 16
V: TRBV2
D: TRBD2
size: .
DNA: TGTGCCAGCAGTGTCGCAGGACTAGCGGGGCTTGGTGAGCAGTTCTTC
CDR3: CASSVAGLAGLGEQFF

J: TRBJ2-7
length: 16
V: TRBV5-6
D: TRBD1
size: .
DNA: TGTGCCAGCAGCTTGGCGGACAGGGTGGGGTATGGAAAGCAGTACTTC
CDR3: CASSLADRVGYGKQYF

J: TRBJ2-3
length: 14
V: TRBV5-6
D: TRBD2
size: .
DNA: TGTGCCAGCAGCTTGACTAGCGGGGGGAATACGCAGTATTTT
CDR3: CASSLTSGGNTQYF

J: TRBJ2-7
length: 14
V: TRBV28
D: TRBD1
size: once
DNA: TGTGCCAGCGGGATCAGGGGGCTTAGCCACGAGCAGTACTTC
CDR3: CASGIRGLSHEQYF

J: TRBJ1-5
length: 15
V: TRBV30
D: .
size: .
DNA: TGTGCCTGGAGTGTAAAGGGTTATAGCAATCAGCCCCAGCATTTT
CDR3: CAWSVKGYSNQPQHF

J: TRBJ2-7
length: 13
V: TRBV6-1
D: .
size: .
DNA: TGTGCCAGCAGGGCACAGGGTTGGTACGAGCAGTACTTC
CDR3: CASRAQGWYEQYF

J: TRBJ2-1
length: 15
V: TRBV2
D: TRBD2
size: .
DNA: TGTGCCAGCAGCGCTAGCGGGAGGGCCGAGTATGAGCAGTTCTTC
CDR3: CASSASGRAEYEQFF

J: TRBJ2-7
length: 12
V: TRBV19
D: TRBD1
size: .
DNA: TGTGCCATACTTCGGGACAGCTACGAGCAGTACTTC
CDR3: CAILRDSYEQYF

J: TRBJ2-1
length: 15
V: TRBV2
D: TRBD2
size: once
DNA: TGTGCCAGCAGTGGGGCTAGCGGGGGTGTAGATGAGCAGTTCTTC
CDR3: CASSGASGGVDEQFF

J: TRBJ2-2
length: 16
V: TRBV6-1
D: TRBD2
size: .
DNA: TGTGCCAGCAGTGTTTTAGCGGGAGTTTTGGGCGGGGAGCTGTTTTTT
CDR3: CASSVLAGVLGGELFF